This TCR beta chain emerged from a study of cytotoxic CD8 clonotypes in ibrutinib-treated CLL. About 2.2 micrograms of genomic DNA, which was extracted from cryopreserved PBMCs, served as the material used for the TCR beta libraries. Generated by immunoSEQ multiplex PCR, the TCRdb table keeps only in-frame clones and is missing some. This sample has about 200,000 clones, with roughly three quarters found just once. Trimming at V came to 5 bases and at J to 1 base, leaving 4 bases not matched to a gene. The germline gives CDR1 MNHEY, CDR2 SVGAGI. The length of the CDR3 is 15 residues. The sequence came from a human donor with chronic lymphocytic leukemia. The J gene is TRBJ1-5, the V gene TRBV6-5; 8 nucleotides match TRBD1. The sample consisted of PBMCs, taken after 12 months of ibrutinib treatment. Here the CDR3 reads CASSTTGASNQPQHF. DNA for the CDR3: TGTGCCAGCAGTACGACAGGGGCGAGCAATCAGCCCCAGCATTTT.